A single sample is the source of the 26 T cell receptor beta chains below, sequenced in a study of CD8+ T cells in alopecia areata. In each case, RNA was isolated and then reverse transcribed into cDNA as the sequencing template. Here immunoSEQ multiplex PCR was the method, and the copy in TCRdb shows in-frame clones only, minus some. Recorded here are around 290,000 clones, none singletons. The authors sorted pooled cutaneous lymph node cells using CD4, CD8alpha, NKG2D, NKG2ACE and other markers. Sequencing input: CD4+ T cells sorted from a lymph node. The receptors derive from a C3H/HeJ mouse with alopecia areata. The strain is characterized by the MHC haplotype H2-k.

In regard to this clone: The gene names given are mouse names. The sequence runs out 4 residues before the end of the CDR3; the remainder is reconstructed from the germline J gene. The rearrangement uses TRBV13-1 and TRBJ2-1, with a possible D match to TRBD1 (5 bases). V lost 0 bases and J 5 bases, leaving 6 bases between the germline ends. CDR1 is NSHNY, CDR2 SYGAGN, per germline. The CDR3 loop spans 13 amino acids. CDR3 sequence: CASSDAGNAEQFF. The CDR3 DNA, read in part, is TGTGCCAGCAGTGATGCAGGGAATGCT.

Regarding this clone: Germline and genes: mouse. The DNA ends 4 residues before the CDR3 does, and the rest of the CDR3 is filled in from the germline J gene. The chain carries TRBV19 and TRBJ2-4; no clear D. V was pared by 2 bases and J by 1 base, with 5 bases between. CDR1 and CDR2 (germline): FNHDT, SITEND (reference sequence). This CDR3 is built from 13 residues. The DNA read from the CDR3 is TGTGCCAGCAGTATCCCAGGTCAAAAC. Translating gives CASSIPGQN. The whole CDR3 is CASSIPGQNTLYF. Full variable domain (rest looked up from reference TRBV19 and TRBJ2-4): GGIITQTPKFLIGQEGQKLTLKCQQNFNHDTMYWYRQDSGKGLRLIYYSITENDLQKGDLSEGYDASREKKSSFSLTVTSAQKNEMAVFLCASSIPGQNTLYFGAGTRLSVL.

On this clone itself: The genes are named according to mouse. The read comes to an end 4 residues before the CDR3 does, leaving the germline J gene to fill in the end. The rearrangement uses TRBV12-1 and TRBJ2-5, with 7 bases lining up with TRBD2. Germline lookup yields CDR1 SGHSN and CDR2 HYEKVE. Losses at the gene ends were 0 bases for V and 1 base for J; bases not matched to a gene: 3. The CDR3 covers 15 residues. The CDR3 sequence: CASSLVGGHQDTQYF. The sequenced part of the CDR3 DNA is TGTGCCAGCTCTCTCGTGGGGGGTCACCAAGAC.

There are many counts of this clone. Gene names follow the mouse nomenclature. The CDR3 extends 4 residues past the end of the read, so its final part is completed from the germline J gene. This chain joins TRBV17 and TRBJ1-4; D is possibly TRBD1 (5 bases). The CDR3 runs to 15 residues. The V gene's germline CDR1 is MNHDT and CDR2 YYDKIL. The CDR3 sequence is CASSRDLGGTERLFF. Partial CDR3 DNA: TGTGCTAGCAGTAGAGATTTGGGGGGGACCGAA.

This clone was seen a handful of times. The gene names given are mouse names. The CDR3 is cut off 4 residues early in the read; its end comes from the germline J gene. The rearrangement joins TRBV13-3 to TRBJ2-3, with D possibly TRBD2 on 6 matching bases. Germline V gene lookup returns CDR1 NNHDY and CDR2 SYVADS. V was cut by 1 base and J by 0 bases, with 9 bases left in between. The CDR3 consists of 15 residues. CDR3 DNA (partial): TGTGCCAGCAGTGATCCTGGGGCTAGTGCAGAA. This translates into CASSDPGASAE. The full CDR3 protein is CASSDPGASAETLYF.

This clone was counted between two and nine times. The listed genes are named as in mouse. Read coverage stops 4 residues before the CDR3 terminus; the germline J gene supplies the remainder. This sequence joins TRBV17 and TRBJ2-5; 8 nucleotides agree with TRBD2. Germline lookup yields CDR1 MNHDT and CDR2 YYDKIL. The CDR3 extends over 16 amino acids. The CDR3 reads CASSRDRGGARDTQYF. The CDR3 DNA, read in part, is TGTGCTAGCAGTAGAGATCGGGGGGGGGCGCGGGAC.

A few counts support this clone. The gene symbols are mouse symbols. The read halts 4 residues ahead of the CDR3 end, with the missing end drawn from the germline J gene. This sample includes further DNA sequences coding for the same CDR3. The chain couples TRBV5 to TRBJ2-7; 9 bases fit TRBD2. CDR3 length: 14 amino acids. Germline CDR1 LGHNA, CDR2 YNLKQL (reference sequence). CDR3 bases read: TGTGCCAGCAGCCCCCCCGGGACTGGGTAT. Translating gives CASSPPGTGY. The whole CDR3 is CASSPPGTGYEQYF.

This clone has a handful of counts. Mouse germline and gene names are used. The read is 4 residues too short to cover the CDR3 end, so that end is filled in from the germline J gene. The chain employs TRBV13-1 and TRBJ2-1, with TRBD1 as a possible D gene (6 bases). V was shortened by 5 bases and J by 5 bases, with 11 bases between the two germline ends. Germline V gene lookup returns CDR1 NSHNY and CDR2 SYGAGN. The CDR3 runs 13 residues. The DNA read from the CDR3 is TGTGCCAGCAGAGGGGGAGGGGATGCT. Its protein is CASRGGGDA. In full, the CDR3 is CASRGGGDAEQFF.

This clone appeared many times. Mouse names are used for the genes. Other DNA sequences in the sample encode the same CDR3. The part of the CDR3 DNA that was read is TGCACCTGCAGTGCAGGGGGAGGTGCAGAA. Its translation: CTCSAGGGAE. In full, the CDR3 is CTCSAGGGAETLYF. The chain uses TRBV1 and TRBJ2-3; unclear D gene. The observed sequence ends 4 residues before the CDR3 terminus, with the missing tail filled in from the germline J gene. The CDR3 loop spans 14 amino acids. Germline loops: CDR1 NSQYPW, CDR2 LRSPGD (reference sequence). V dropped 1 base and J dropped 1 base, with 6 bases sitting between them.

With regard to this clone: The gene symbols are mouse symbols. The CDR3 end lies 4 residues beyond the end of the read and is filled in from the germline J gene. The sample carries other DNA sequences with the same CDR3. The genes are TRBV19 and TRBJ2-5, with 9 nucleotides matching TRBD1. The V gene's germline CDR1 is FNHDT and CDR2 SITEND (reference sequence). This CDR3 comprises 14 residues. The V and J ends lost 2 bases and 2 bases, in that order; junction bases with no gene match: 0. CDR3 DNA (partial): TGTGCCAGCAGTATGGGACAGGGCCAAGAC. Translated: CASSMGQGQD. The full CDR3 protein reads CASSMGQGQDTQYF. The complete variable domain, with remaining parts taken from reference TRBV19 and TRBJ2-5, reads GGIITQTPKFLIGQEGQKLTLKCQQNFNHDTMYWYRQDSGKGLRLIYYSITENDLQKGDLSEGYDASREKKSSFSLTVTSAQKNEMAVFLCASSMGQGQDTQYFGPGTRLLVL.

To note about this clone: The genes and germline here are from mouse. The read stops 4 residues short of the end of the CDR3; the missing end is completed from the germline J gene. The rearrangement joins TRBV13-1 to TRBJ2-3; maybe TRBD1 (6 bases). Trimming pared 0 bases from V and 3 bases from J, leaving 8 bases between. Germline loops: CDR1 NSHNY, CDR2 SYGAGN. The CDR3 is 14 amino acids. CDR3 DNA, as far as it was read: TGTGCCAGCAGTGATGGACAGGAAGCAGAA. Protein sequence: CASSDGQEAE. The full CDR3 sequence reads CASSDGQEAETLYF.

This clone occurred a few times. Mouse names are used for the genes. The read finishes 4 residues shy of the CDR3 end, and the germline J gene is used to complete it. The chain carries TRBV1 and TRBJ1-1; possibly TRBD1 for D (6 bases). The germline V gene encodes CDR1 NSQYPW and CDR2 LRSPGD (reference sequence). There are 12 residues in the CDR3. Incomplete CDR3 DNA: TGCACCTGCAGGGCCGGGACATTA. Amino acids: CTCRAGTL. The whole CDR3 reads CTCRAGTLEVFF.

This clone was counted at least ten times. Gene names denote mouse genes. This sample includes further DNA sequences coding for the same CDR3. CDR3 region: CASRTGRNTGQLYF. The sequenced part of the CDR3 DNA is TGTGCCAGCAGGACTGGGAGAAACACCGGG. This chain joins TRBV19 and TRBJ2-2; TRBD2 matches at 7 bases. The sequenced fragment ends 4 residues before the CDR3 boundary, so the rest is inferred from the germline J gene. This CDR3 region has 14 residues. CDR1 and CDR2 (germline): FNHDT, SITEND (reference sequence). V was pared by 5 bases and J by 1 base, with 2 bases of the junction left unmatched.

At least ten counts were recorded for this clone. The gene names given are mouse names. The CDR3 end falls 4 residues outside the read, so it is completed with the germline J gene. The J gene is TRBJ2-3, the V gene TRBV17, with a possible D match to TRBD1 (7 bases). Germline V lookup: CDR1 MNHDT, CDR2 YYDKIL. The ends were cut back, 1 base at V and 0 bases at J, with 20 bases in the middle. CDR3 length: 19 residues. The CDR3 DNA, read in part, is TGTGCTAGCAGTAGAGGCCCACTCCCAGGGGGGACTAGTGCAGAA. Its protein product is CASSRGPLPGGTSAE. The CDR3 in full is CASSRGPLPGGTSAETLYF.

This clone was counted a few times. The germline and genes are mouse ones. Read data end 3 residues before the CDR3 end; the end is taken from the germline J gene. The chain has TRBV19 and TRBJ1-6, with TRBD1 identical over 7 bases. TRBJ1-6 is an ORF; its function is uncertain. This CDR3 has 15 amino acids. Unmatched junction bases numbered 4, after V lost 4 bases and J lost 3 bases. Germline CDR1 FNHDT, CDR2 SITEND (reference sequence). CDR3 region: CASSRQGDYNSPLYF. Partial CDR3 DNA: TGTGCCAGCAGTCGCCAGGGGGACTATAATTCGCCC.

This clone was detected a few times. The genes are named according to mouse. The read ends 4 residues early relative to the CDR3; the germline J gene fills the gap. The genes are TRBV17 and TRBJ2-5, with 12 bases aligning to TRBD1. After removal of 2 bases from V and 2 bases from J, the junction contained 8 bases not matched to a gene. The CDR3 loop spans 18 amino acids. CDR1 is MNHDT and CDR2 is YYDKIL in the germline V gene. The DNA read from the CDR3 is TGTGCTAGCAGTAGAAGCAGGGACAGGGGGCGGCCCCAAGAC. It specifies CASSRSRDRGRPQD. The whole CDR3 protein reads CASSRSRDRGRPQDTQYF. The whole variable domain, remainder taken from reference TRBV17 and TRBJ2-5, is DTTVKQNPRYKLARVGKPVNLICSQTMNHDTMYWYQKKPNQAPKLLLFYYDKILNREADTFEKFQSSRPNNSFCSLYIGSAGLEYSAMYLCASSRSRDRGRPQDTQYFGPGTRLLVL.

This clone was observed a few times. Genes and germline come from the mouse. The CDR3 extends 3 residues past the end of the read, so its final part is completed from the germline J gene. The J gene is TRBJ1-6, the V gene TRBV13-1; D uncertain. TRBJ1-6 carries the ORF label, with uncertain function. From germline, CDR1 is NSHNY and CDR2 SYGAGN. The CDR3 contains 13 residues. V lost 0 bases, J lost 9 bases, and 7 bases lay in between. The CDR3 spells CASSDGRVSPLYF. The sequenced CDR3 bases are TGTGCCAGCAGTGATGGTAGGGTTTCGCCC.

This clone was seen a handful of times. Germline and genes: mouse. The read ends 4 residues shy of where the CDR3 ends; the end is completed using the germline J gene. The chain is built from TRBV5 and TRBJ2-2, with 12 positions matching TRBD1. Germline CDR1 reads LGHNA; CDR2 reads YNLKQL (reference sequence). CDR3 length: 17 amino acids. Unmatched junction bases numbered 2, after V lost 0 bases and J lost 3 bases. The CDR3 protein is CASSQEGTGGYTGQLYF. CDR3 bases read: TGTGCCAGCAGCCAAGAGGGGACAGGGGGCTACACCGGG.

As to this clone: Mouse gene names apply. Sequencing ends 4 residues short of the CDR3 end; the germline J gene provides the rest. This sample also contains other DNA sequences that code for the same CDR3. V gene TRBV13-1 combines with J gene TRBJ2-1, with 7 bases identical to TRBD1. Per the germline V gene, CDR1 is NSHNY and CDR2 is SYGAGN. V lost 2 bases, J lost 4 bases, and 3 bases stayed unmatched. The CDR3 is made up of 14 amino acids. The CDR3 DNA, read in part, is TGTGCCAGCAGTGACGTGGGACAGTATGCT. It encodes CASSDVGQYA. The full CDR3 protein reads CASSDVGQYAEQFF.

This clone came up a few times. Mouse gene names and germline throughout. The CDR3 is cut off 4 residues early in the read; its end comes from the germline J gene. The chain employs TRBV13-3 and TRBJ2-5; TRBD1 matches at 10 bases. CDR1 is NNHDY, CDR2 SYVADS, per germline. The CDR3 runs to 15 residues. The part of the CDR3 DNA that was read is TGTGCCAGCAGTGAGACGACAGGGGGCGAAGAC. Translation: CASSETTGGED. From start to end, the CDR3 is CASSETTGGEDTQYF. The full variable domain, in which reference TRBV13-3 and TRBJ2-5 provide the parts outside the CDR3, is EAAVTQSPRSKVAVTGGKVTLSCHQTNNHDYMYWYRQDTGHGLRLIHYSYVADSTEKGDIPDGYKASRPSQENFSLILELASLSQTAVYFCASSETTGGEDTQYFGPGTRLLVL.

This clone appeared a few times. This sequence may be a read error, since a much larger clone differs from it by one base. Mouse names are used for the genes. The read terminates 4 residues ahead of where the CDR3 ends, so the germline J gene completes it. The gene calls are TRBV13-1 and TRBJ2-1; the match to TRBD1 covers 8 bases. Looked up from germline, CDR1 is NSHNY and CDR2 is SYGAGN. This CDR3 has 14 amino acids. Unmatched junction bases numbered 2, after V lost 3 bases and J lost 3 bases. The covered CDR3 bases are TGTGCCAGCAGTGGGACAGGGATCTATGCT. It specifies CASSGTGIYA. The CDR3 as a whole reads CASSGTGIYAEQFF.

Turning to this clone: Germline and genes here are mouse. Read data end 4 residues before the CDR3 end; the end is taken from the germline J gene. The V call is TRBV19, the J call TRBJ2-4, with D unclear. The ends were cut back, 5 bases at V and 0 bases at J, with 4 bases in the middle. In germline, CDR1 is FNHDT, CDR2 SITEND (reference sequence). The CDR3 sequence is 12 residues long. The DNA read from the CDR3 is TGTGCCAGCAGAAGTAGTCAAAAC. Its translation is CASRSSQN. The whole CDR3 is CASRSSQNTLYF.

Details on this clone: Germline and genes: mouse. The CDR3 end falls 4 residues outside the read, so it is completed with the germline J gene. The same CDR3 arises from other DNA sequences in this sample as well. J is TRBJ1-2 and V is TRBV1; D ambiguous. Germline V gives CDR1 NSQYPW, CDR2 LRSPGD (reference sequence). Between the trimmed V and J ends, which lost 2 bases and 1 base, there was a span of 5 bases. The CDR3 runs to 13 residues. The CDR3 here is CTCSASGNSDYTF. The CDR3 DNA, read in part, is TGCACCTGCAGTGCATCAGGAAACTCC.

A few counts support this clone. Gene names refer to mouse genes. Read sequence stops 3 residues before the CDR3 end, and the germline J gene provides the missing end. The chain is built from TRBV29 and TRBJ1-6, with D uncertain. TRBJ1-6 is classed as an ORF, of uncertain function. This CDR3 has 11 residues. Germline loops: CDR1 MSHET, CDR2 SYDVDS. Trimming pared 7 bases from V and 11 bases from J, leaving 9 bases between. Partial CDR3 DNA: TGTGCTAGCACCCTCACAACGCCC. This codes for CASTLTTP. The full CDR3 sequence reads CASTLTTPLYF.

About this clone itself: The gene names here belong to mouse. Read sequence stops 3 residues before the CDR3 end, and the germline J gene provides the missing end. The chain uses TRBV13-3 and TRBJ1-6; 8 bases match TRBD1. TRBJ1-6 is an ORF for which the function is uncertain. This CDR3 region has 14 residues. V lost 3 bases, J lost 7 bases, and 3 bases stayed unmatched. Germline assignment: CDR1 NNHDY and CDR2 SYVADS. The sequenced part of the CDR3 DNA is TGTGCCAGCAGTGGGACAGGGTGGAATTCGCCC. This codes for CASSGTGWNSP. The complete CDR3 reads CASSGTGWNSPLYF.

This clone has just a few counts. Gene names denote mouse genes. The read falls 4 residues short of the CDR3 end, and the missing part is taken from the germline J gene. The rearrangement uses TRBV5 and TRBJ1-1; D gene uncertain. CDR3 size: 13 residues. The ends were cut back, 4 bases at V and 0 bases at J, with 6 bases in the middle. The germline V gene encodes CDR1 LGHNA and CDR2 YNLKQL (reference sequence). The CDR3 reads CASSPRANTEVFF. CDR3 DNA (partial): TGTGCCAGCAGCCCCAGAGCAAACACA.